This TCR beta chain was captured by sequencing in a study of blood T cell repertoires in COVID-19. Residents of about two dozen US areas, aged about 18 to 95 years, made up the participants. Which cohort a participant joined came from the clinical history participants gave. No more than 2 weeks before study entry, exposed participants had met a case of COVID-19. Looked up from germline, CDR1 is SGHRS and CDR2 is YFSETQ. CDR3 length: 15 residues. Unmatched junction bases numbered 6, after V lost 5 bases and J lost 0 bases. Source study methods: Reference gene primer amplification gave nucleated cell count estimates. Libraries were prepared by immunoSEQ multiplex PCR; TCRdb keeps only in-frame clonotypes and omits some of them. The V and J calls and clone size are taken from that table; D and trimming were inferred from the DNA. The table lists about 260,000 clones, 70% to 90% of them singletons, with around 0.85% in the top ten.

What was sequenced was PBMCs or T cells enriched from blood (not recorded which). The chain has TRBV5-1 and TRBJ2-7, with 9 bases aligning to TRBD2. This sequence was found in a man between 50 and 59 years old who had been exposed to COVID-19. CDR3 coding DNA: TGCGCCAGCAGATCTAGCGGGGAAAGCTCCTACGAGCAGTACTTC. Protein sequence: CASRSSGESSYEQYF.